One and the same sample provided the 9 T cell receptor beta chains below, sequenced in a study of blood T cell repertoires in COVID-19. Repertoires were generated with immunoSEQ multiplex PCR, while TCRdb's copy carries only in-frame clones and drops some. Altogether about 70,000 clones are present, roughly 81% being singletons, with the ten largest covering 15% to 18%. Source material: peripheral blood. The receptor source for this set is a man older than 75 with acute or convalescent COVID-19.

Worth noting for this clone: Other nucleotide sequences from this sample produce the same CDR3. This chain links TRBV7-2 with TRBJ2-3; no clear D gene. Trimming pared 6 bases from V and 2 bases from J, leaving 6 bases between. The CDR3 length is 12 residues. CDR1 and CDR2 (germline): SGHTA, FQGNSA. This chain's CDR3 is CASRLNTDTQYF. The CDR3 nucleotides read TGTGCCAGCAGACTGAACACAGATACGCAGTATTTT.

In regard to this clone: Other DNA sequences within the sample encode an identical CDR3. The chain joins TRBV18 to TRBJ1-2; D not certain. CDR1 and CDR2 from the germline V gene are KGHSH and LQKENI. The CDR3 length is 14 residues. The V end lost 0 bases, the J end lost 2 bases, and 7 bases lay between the germline ends. In DNA form, the CDR3 reads TGTGCCAGCTCACCACCGGGAGGAAACTATGGCTACACCTTC. It codes for CASSPPGGNYGYTF. Full variable domain (remainder filled in from reference TRBV18 and TRBJ1-2): NAGVMQNPRHLVRRRGQEARLRCSPMKGHSHVYWYRQLPEEGLKFMVYLQKENIIDESGMPKERFSAEFPKEGPSILRIQQVVRGDSAAYFCASSPPGGNYGYTFGSGTRLTVV.

The V call is TRBV4-1, the J call TRBJ2-3; no reliable D call. The germline V gene has CDR1 MGHRA and CDR2 YSYEKL. CDR3 length: 16 amino acids. Trimming took 0 bases from V and 2 from J, leaving 12 bases between them. The CDR3 is CASSQDLRVITDTQYF. The CDR3 nucleotides read TGCGCCAGCAGCCAAGATCTCCGGGTTATCACAGATACGCAGTATTTT.

The V call is TRBV19, the J call TRBJ1-2, with TRBD1 matching 10 bases. CDR1 is LNHDA and CDR2 is SQIVND in the germline V gene (reference sequence). With 4 bases clipped from V and 8 bases from J, the junction kept 7 bases outside the gene matches. This CDR3 has 14 amino acids. The CDR3, as DNA: TGTGCCAGTAGTAGAATAGACAGGGGGCAAGGCTACACCTTC. This gives the protein CASSRIDRGQGYTF.

The chain carries TRBV10-2 and TRBJ1-5; the match to TRBD1 covers 7 bases. The germline gives CDR1 WSHSY, CDR2 SAAADI. The V and J ends lost 10 bases and 9 bases, in that order; junction bases with no gene match: 21. The CDR3 runs to 16 residues. The CDR3 loop reads CAISSGNRGVQGPQHF. DNA of the CDR3: TGCGCCATCTCCAGTGGGAACAGGGGAGTACAAGGGCCCCAGCATTTT.

The chain is built from TRBV7-3 and TRBJ2-1, with TRBD2 identical over 9 bases. The germline CDR1 and CDR2 sequences are SGHTA and FQGTGA. The trim removed 0 bases at V and 2 bases at J, leaving 5 bases unmatched. The length of the CDR3 is 17 residues. The CDR3 protein is CASSLTGGRAPYNEQFF. DNA for the CDR3: TGTGCCAGCAGCTTAACAGGCGGGAGGGCTCCCTACAATGAGCAGTTCTTC.

The chain has TRBV5-1 and TRBJ2-3; D possibly corresponds to TRBD1 (6 bases). The CDR3 runs to 16 residues. V dropped 4 bases and J dropped 2 bases, with 17 bases sitting between them. Germline CDR1 reads SGHRS; CDR2 reads YFSETQ. The CDR3 loop reads CASSPNRASNTDTQYF. In DNA form, the CDR3 reads TGCGCCAGCAGCCCCAACAGGGCCTCGAACACAGATACGCAGTATTTT.

This clone was counted a few times. This chain joins TRBV5-1 and TRBJ2-7, with D tentatively TRBD1 (6 bases). V dropped 0 bases and J dropped 4 bases, with 11 bases sitting between them. The CDR3 covers 14 residues. Germline CDR1 is SGHRS and CDR2 is YFSETQ. CDR3 DNA sequence: TGCGCCAGCAGCTTGGACAGGGCTAGTTACGAGCAGTACTTC. Translated: CASSLDRASYEQYF.

The chain recombines TRBV19 with TRBJ1-5; TRBD1 might be the D (5 bases). V lost 10 bases and J 5 bases, leaving 15 bases between the germline ends. This CDR3 has 13 residues. Per the germline V gene, CDR1 is LNHDA and CDR2 is SQIVND (reference sequence). CDR3 sequence: CATTGTPDQPQHF. In DNA, the CDR3 is TGTGCCACCACCGGGACTCCAGATCAGCCCCAGCATTTT. The full variable domain, rest sourced from reference TRBV19 and TRBJ1-5, is DGGITQSPKYLFRKEGQNVTLSCEQNLNHDAMYWYRQDPGQGLRLIYYSQIVNDFQKGDIAEGYSVSREKKESFPLTVTSAQKNPTAFYLCATTGTPDQPQHFGDGTRLSIL.